This TCR beta chain appears in the sequencing data of a study of CD8 T cells in ankylosing spondylitis. Overall study findings and caveats: Previous work reported some of these motif variants in the synovial fluid and blood of reactive arthritis. The disease-linked clones had a CD8+ phenotype and low blood frequencies.

The CDR3 runs 14 residues. Germline values: CDR1 SGHTA, CDR2 FQGNSA. The V segment lost 5 bases and the J segment 3 bases; nucleotides outside the gene matches: 5. MiXCR, applied by TCRdb to the 5' RACE reads, yields one record per CDR3 protein. This table has some 140,000 distinct CDR3 sequences, approximately 7.3% appearing once. Note on this clonotype: Its antigen is currently unknown.

This sequence was found in a female donor with ankylosing spondylitis or in good health (not recorded which). Sequenced: blood, either unsorted or a sorted T cell fraction (not recorded which). This chain connects TRBV7-2 to TRBJ2-7; 9 bases map to TRBD1. DNA of the CDR3: TGTGCCAGCAGCCGGACAGGGGCCCACTACGAGCAGTACTTC. Its translation: CASSRTGAHYEQYF.